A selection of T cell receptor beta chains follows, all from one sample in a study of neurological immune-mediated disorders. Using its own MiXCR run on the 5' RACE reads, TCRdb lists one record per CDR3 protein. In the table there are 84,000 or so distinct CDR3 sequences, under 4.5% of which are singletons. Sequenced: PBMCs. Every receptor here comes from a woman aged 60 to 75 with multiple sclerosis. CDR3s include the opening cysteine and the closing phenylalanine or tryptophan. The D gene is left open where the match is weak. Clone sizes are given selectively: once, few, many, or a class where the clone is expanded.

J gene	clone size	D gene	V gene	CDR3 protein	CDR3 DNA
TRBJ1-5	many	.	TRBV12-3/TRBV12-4	CASTFGSNQPQHF	TGTGCCAGCACTTTCGGGAGCAATCAGCCCCAGCATTTT
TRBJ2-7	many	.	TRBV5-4	CASSLDRSSYEQYF	TGTGCCAGCAGCTTGGACAGAAGCTCCTACGAGCAGTACTTC
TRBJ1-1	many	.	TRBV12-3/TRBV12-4	CASSFRRAFF	TGTGCCAGCAGTTTCAGGAGAGCTTTCTTT
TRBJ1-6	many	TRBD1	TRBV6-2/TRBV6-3	CASIPDRGFSPLHF	TGTGCCAGCATTCCAGACAGGGGGTTTTCACCCCTCCACTTT
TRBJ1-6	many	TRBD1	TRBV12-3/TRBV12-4	CASSRQGSSSYNSPLHF	TGTGCCAGCAGCCGACAGGGGTCGAGCTCCTATAATTCACCCCTCCACTTT
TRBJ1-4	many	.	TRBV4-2	CASSQDLGVGANEKLFF	TGTGCCAGCAGCCAAGATCTCGGGGTGGGGGCTAATGAAAAACTGTTTTTT
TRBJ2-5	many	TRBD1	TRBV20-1	CSARETGGRETQYF	TGCAGTGCTAGGGAGACAGGGGGGCGGGAGACCCAGTACTTC
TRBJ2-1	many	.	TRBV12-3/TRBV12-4	CASRLYKDEQFF	TGTGCCAGCAGACTATACAAGGATGAGCAGTTCTTC
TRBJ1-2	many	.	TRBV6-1	CASSTRDSYGYTF	TGTGCCAGCAGTACCCGGGATTCCTATGGCTACACCTTC
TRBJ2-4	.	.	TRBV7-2	CASSSRGDLAGSNIQYF	TGTGCCAGCAGCTCGCGCGGGGACCTGGCGGGGTCGAACATTCAGTACTTC
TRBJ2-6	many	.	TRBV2	CASDYAGAGANVLTF	TGTGCCAGCGACTATGCGGGGGCCGGGGCCAACGTCCTGACTTTC
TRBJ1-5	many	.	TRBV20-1	CSARDFRDRSGGNQPQHF	TGCAGTGCTAGAGATTTCCGAGACAGGTCAGGAGGGAATCAGCCCCAGCATTTT
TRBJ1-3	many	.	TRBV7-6	CASSLSGAGNTIYF	TGTGCCAGCAGCTTGTCCGGGGCTGGAAACACCATATATTTT
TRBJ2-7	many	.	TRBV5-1	CASSLDGRGREQYF	TGCGCCAGCAGCTTGGACGGGCGGGGACGGGAGCAGTACTTC
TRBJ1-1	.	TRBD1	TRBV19	CASSLQGSTEAFF	TGTGCCAGTAGTCTACAGGGGTCCACTGAAGCTTTCTTT
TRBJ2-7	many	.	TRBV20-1	CSSPLGASYEQYF	TGCAGTTCTCCGTTGGGGGCCTCCTACGAGCAGTACTTC
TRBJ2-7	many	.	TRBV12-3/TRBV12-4	CASSLNSFEQYF	TGTGCCAGCAGTTTAAACAGCTTCGAGCAGTACTTC
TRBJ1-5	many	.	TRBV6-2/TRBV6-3	CASTNGRDQPQHF	TGTGCCAGCACCAATGGCCGCGATCAGCCCCAGCATTTT
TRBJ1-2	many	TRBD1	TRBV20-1	CRAHRTGFYGYTF	TGCAGGGCCCACCGGACAGGCTTCTATGGCTACACCTTC
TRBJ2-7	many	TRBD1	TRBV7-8	CASSLAGMTGARIEQYF	TGTGCCAGCAGCTTAGCGGGCATGACAGGGGCGAGGATCGAGCAGTACTTC
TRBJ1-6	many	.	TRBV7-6	CASSSYSYNSPLHF	TGTGCCAGCAGCTCGTACAGTTATAATTCACCCCTCCACTTT
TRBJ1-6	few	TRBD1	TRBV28	CASNPRTGKESPLHF	TGTGCCAGCAATCCCCGGACAGGGAAGGAATCACCCCTCCACTTT
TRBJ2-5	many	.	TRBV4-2	CASSPVLQETQYF	TGTGCCAGCAGCCCTGTTCTCCAAGAGACCCAGTACTTC
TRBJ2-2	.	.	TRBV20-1	CSARRPTGELFF	TGCAGTGCTAGACGGCCCACCGGGGAGCTGTTTTTT
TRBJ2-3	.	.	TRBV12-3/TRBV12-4	CASSFRALLPFSTDTQYF	TGTGCCAGCAGTTTTAGGGCACTTTTACCCTTTAGCACAGATACGCAGTATTTT
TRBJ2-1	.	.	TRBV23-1	CASSQSGGGPYYNEQFF	TGCGCCAGCAGTCAATCCGGCGGGGGCCCTTACTACAATGAGCAGTTCTTC
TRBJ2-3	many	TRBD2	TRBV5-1	CASSTGTSADTQYF	TGCGCCAGCAGCACCGGGACTAGCGCAGATACGCAGTATTTT
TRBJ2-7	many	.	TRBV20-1	CSARRPSEQYF	TGCAGTGCCCGACGGCCGTCCGAGCAGTACTTC
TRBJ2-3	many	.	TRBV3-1	CASSHADTDTQYF	TGTGCCAGCAGCCACGCGGACACAGATACGCAGTATTTT
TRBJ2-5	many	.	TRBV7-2	CASSGGPRETQYF	TGTGCCAGCAGCGGGGGACCGAGGGAGACCCAGTACTTC
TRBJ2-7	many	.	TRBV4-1	CASSHPGTRGYEQYF	TGCGCCAGCAGCCATCCCGGGACACGGGGATACGAGCAGTACTTC
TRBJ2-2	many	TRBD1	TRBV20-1	CSARGQGARGTGELFF	TGCAGTGCTAGGGGACAGGGGGCGCGGGGCACCGGGGAGCTGTTTTTT
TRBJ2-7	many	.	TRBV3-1	CASSQRLRSAYEQYF	TGTGCCAGCAGCCAAAGGCTGCGATCTGCCTACGAGCAGTACTTC
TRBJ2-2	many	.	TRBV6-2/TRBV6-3	CASSYASSGELFF	TGTGCCAGCAGTTATGCCTCCTCCGGGGAGCTGTTTTTT
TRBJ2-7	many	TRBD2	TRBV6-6	CATSTSGGSTISYEQYF	TGTGCCACTTCGACTAGCGGGGGTTCCACGATCTCCTACGAGCAGTACTTC
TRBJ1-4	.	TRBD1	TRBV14	CASAGGINEKLFF	TGTGCCAGCGCAGGGGGTATTAATGAAAAACTGTTTTTT
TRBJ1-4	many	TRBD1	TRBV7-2	CASSLTGIPEKLFF	TGTGCCAGCAGCTTGACAGGGATCCCTGAAAAACTGTTTTTT
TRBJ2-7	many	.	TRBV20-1	CSARGTLYEQYF	TGCAGTGCTAGAGGGACCCTCTACGAGCAGTACTTC